Listed below are T cell receptor beta chains from one sample, sequenced in a study of blood T cells in healthy people across ages. TCRdb fed the 5' RACE reads into MiXCR, producing one record per CDR3 protein. The data show some 1.4 million distinct CDR3 sequences, roughly 40% seen once. Sequencing was performed on blood. Every receptor here comes from a woman younger than 30 in good health. Each CDR3 is given with its conserved first and last residue. Each record gives: CDR3 DNA, CDR3 protein, J gene, V gene, clone size, D gene. The D gene is left open where the match is weak. Some rows have no size entry. The others give once, few or many, or a class for an expanded clone.

cdr3_nt: TGTGCCAGCAGTTATTCCCGGACAGGAACAACTAATGAAAAACTGTTTTTT
cdr3_aa: CASSYSRTGTTNEKLFF
j_call: TRBJ1-4
v_call: TRBV6-5
clone_size: NA
d_call: TRBD1

cdr3_nt: TGTGCCAGCAGTGTGTCAGGGACCGACGAGCAGTACTTC
cdr3_aa: CASSVSGTDEQYF
j_call: TRBJ2-7
v_call: TRBV6-5
clone_size: NA
d_call: NA

cdr3_nt: TGTGCCACCAGCAGAGAGATGGAGTATAGCAATCAGCCCCAGCATTTT
cdr3_aa: CATSREMEYSNQPQHF
j_call: TRBJ1-5
v_call: TRBV15
clone_size: NA
d_call: NA

cdr3_nt: TGCAGTGCTAGACTGAAGGGACGGGGAAATTCACCCCTCCACTTT
cdr3_aa: CSARLKGRGNSPLHF
j_call: TRBJ1-6
v_call: TRBV20-1
clone_size: few
d_call: NA

cdr3_nt: TGTACCAGCAGTTACTCTGGTGCAACTAATGAAAGACTGTTTTTT
cdr3_aa: CTSSYSGATNERLFF
j_call: TRBJ1-4
v_call: TRBV6-5
clone_size: NA
d_call: NA

cdr3_nt: TGCAGTGCGATCCCTCAGTGGAGGGAAGAGACCCAGTACTTC
cdr3_aa: CSAIPQWREETQYF
j_call: TRBJ2-5
v_call: TRBV20-1
clone_size: NA
d_call: NA

cdr3_nt: TGCGCCAGCAGCCAAGTCCCCTATCGGGAGGCAAACACCGGGGAGCTGTTTTTT
cdr3_aa: CASSQVPYREANTGELFF
j_call: TRBJ2-2
v_call: TRBV4-1
clone_size: NA
d_call: TRBD2

cdr3_nt: TGTGCCAGCAGTGAAATAGGGCAGGGTGGCACAGATACGCAGTATTTT
cdr3_aa: CASSEIGQGGTDTQYF
j_call: TRBJ2-3
v_call: TRBV6-1
clone_size: NA
d_call: NA

cdr3_nt: TGCAGTGCTGGGGGGACTAGGGTCTACGAGCAGTACTTC
cdr3_aa: CSAGGTRVYEQYF
j_call: TRBJ2-7
v_call: TRBV20-1
clone_size: few
d_call: TRBD2

cdr3_nt: TGTGCCATCCAGGACAGGGAAGGCGAGACCCAGTACTTC
cdr3_aa: CAIQDREGETQYF
j_call: TRBJ2-5
v_call: TRBV10-3
clone_size: few
d_call: TRBD1

cdr3_nt: TGCGCCAGCAGCTTGTCGATAACCGGCGGGGATGGCTACACCTTC
cdr3_aa: CASSLSITGGDGYTF
j_call: TRBJ1-2
v_call: TRBV5-1
clone_size: few
d_call: NA

cdr3_nt: TGCAGTGCTAAGCGGCTAGCGGGAGCCACCTACAATAAGCAGTTCTTC
cdr3_aa: CSAKRLAGATYNKQFF
j_call: TRBJ2-1
v_call: TRBV20-1
clone_size: NA
d_call: TRBD2

cdr3_nt: TGTGCCAGCCGGTCTAGCGGGAGGGCCACTCCCTACGAGCAGTACTTC
cdr3_aa: CASRSSGRATPYEQYF
j_call: TRBJ2-7
v_call: TRBV21-1
clone_size: few
d_call: NA

cdr3_nt: TGTGCCACCCGCACCTCGGGAGTAAACTATGGCTACACCTTC
cdr3_aa: CATRTSGVNYGYTF
j_call: TRBJ1-2
v_call: TRBV12-3/TRBV12-4
clone_size: many
d_call: NA

cdr3_nt: TGTGCCAGCAGCTTGGCAGTTGGGCAGAGTCGTGGTGGCTACACCTTC
cdr3_aa: CASSLAVGQSRGGYTF
j_call: TRBJ1-2
v_call: TRBV5-5
clone_size: NA
d_call: NA

cdr3_nt: TGTGCCATCAGGGGGGGGGCGTCCATGAACACTGAAGCTTTCTTT
cdr3_aa: CAIRGGASMNTEAFF
j_call: TRBJ1-1
v_call: TRBV10-3
clone_size: once
d_call: NA

cdr3_nt: TGTGCCAGCAGCCAAGATGGTGGCGGGACAGGGAAACTCTACAATGAGCAGTTCTTC
cdr3_aa: CASSQDGGGTGKLYNEQFF
j_call: TRBJ2-1
v_call: TRBV14
clone_size: NA
d_call: TRBD1

cdr3_nt: TGTGCCAGCAGCCAAGAACGGGGGCCCACCGTGGAGACCCAGTTCTTC
cdr3_aa: CASSQERGPTVETQFF
j_call: TRBJ2-1
v_call: TRBV3-1
clone_size: NA
d_call: NA